This T cell receptor beta chain emerged from a study of cytomegalovirus exposure and HLA in healthy donors. CDR3 length: 13 residues. V lost 6 bases to trimming and J lost 8 bases, with 13 bases between them. Germline CDR1 is MNHNS and CDR2 is SASEGT. The PCR ran on 60 Vbeta and 13 Jbeta primers. The data were produced by immunoSEQ multiplex PCR, yet TCRdb's version contains in-frame clones alone and is incomplete. The sample holds roughly 130,000 clones; 60% to 75% are singletons and the top ten take 5.8%. This rearrangement joins TRBV6-1 to TRBJ1-4; D not certain. This TCR derives from a woman in her 50s in good health and CMV-seropositive. Sequencing used PBMCs. CDR3 DNA: TGTGCCAGCAGCTTAGTGCATTGGGAAAAACTGTTTTTT. Translation gives CASSLVHWEKLFF.